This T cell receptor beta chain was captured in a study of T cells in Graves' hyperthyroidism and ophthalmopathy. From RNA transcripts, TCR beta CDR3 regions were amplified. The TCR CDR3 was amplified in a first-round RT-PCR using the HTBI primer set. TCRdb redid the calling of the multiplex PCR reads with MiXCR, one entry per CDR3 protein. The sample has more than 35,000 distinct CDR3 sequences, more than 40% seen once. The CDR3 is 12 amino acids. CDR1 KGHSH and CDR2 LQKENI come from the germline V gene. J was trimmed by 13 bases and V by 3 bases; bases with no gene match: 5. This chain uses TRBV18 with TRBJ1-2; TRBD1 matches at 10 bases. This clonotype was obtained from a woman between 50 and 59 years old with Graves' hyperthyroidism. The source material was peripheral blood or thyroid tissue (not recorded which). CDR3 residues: CASSPRQGAFTF. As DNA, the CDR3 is TGTGCCAGCTCACCGAGACAGGGGGCGTTCACCTTC.